This T cell receptor beta chain was profiled in a study of radiotherapy plus CTLA-4 blockade in lung cancer. Looking at the study overall: Disease control reached more than 25%, with objective responses in around 20%. Regarding the study as a whole: Expansion of tumor-derived TCR clones was observed in blood after radiotherapy plus ipilimumab. Response, reportedly, was best predicted by interferon-beta along with early blood T cell clone dynamics.

In regard to this clone: Its antigen is not known.

Profiling relied on immunoSEQ multiplex PCR, and the TCRdb table lists in-frame clones only, not all of them. Seen here are tens of thousands of clones, 60% to 80% observed once, and the top ten hold about an eighth. Germline V lookup: CDR1 MNHNY, CDR2 SVGAGI (reference sequence). The CDR3 covers 13 residues. V dropped 4 bases and J dropped 3 bases, with 9 bases sitting between them. The sample here was peripheral blood, taken from a patient treated with radiotherapy plus ipilimumab. The rearrangement joins TRBV6-6 to TRBJ1-1; no clear D gene. This clonotype originated in a human donor with non-small cell lung cancer that progressed on radiotherapy plus ipilimumab. The CDR3: CASSSRVDTEAFF. CDR3 nucleotide sequence: TGTGCCAGCAGTTCCAGAGTGGACACTGAAGCTTTCTTT.